What follows is one T cell receptor (beta chain) and its context. This sample stems from a study of blood T cell repertoires in COVID-19. Study details: Samples taken during acute and convalescent COVID-19 were collected in the United States, Italy and Spain.

Per germline, CDR1 LGHNA and CDR2 YNFKEQ. This CDR3 region has 15 residues. With V trimmed by 2 bases and J by 8 bases, 7 bases remained unmatched. As processed by the authors: Estimated nucleated cell counts came from reference gene primer amplification. Data came from immunoSEQ multiplex PCR; TCRdb stores just in-frame clones and leaves some out. V and J calls and clone size are those listed in that table; D and trimming were worked out from the DNA. The data contain more than 200,000 clones, 65% to 85% of them singletons. Sequencing was carried out using peripheral blood. The chain carries TRBV4-2 and TRBJ1-2; TRBD1 matches at 11 bases. The sequence was obtained from a man between 35 and 55 years old with acute or convalescent COVID-19. The CDR3 protein is CASSQSGQGARGYTF. The CDR3 DNA follows: TGTGCCAGCAGCCAAAGCGGACAGGGGGCGCGAGGCTACACCTTC.